The 27 T cell receptor beta chains below come from one sample, sequenced in a study of shared clonotypes between healthy human individuals. Generated by immunoSEQ multiplex PCR, the TCRdb table keeps only in-frame clones and is missing some. The sample records about 2.4 million clones, under 95% being singletons. Sequencing was performed on naive CD4+ T cells from PBMCs. Subset of the sample: CD45RA+ positively selected. The receptors shown here come from a man younger than 30 in good health. Some clones in this sample may be carry-over from other donors' samples.

For the CDR3, the DNA is TGTGCCAGCAGCCTAAGGTCCGGAAAGGGTGAAAAACTGTTTTTT. It encodes CASSLRSGKGEKLFF. This rearrangement joins TRBV5-6 to TRBJ1-4; no clear D. Germline CDR1 SGHDT, CDR2 YYEEEE. The ends were cut back, 4 bases at V and 7 bases at J, with 17 bases in the middle. CDR3 length: 15 residues.

V usage is TRBV7-2 and J usage is TRBJ2-3; either TRBD1 or TRBD2 may fit D (5 bases each). Per the germline V gene, CDR1 is SGHTA and CDR2 is FQGNSA. V was cut by 5 bases and J by 2 bases, with 11 bases left in between. The CDR3 runs to 14 residues. DNA for the CDR3: TGTGCCAGCAGCGTGTCCGGGACCACAGATACGCAGTATTTT. Translation gives CASSVSGTTDTQYF.

The chain combines TRBV18 with TRBJ2-2, with 7 bases fitting TRBD1. V was clipped by 4 bases and J by 6 bases; unmatched bases: 8. The length of the CDR3 is 15 residues. From germline, CDR1 is KGHSH and CDR2 LQKENI. CDR3 region: CASSQRQGMAGELFF. The CDR3 bases are TGTGCCAGCTCACAGCGACAGGGAATGGCCGGGGAGCTGTTTTTT. Looking up the rest from reference TRBV18 and TRBJ2-2 gives the full variable domain: NAGVMQNPRHLVRRRGQEARLRCSPMKGHSHVYWYRQLPEEGLKFMVYLQKENIIDESGMPKERFSAEFPKEGPSILRIQQVVRGDSAAYFCASSQRQGMAGELFFGEGSRLTVL.

J is TRBJ2-7 and V is TRBV6-1, with 8 nucleotides matching TRBD2. Trimming cost V 3 bases and J 4 bases; bases outside gene matches: 8. Germline V CDR1 and CDR2: MNHNS, SASEGT. The CDR3 covers 15 residues. Here the CDR3 reads CASSDERGPGYEQYF. In DNA form, the CDR3 reads TGTGCCAGCAGTGATGAGCGGGGGCCTGGTTACGAGCAGTACTTC.

The rearrangement links TRBV5-1 to TRBJ1-2; D is undetermined. The CDR3 runs 15 residues. Trimming pared 0 bases from V and 6 bases from J, leaving 15 bases between. Germline CDR1 SGHRS, CDR2 YFSETQ. CDR3 bases: TGCGCCAGCAGCTTGGAAACGGGTTTCAGAGATGGCTACACCTTC. Its translation is CASSLETGFRDGYTF.

V and J are TRBV30 and TRBJ2-3, with D perhaps matching TRBD1 or TRBD2 (5 bases each). Trimming took 0 bases from V and 2 from J, leaving 12 bases between them. Germline CDR1 and CDR2: GTSNPN and SVGIG (reference sequence). The CDR3 is made up of 15 amino acids. The CDR3 sequence is CAWSVGRVTTDTQYF. CDR3 coding DNA: TGTGCCTGGAGTGTGGGACGGGTAACCACAGATACGCAGTATTTT.

The CDR3 DNA sequence: TGTGCCAGCAGTTACCGTGCGGGAGCGAACACCGGGGAGCTGTTTTTT. Protein: CASSYRAGANTGELFF. J is TRBJ2-2 and V is TRBV6-6; 7 bases are shared with TRBD2. This CDR3 is 16 amino acids long. CDR1 is MNHNY and CDR2 is SVGAGI in the germline V gene (reference sequence). V shed 2 bases, J shed 0 bases, and the junction held 3 bases outside the gene matches.

This chain connects TRBV27 to TRBJ2-3, with 8 positions matching TRBD1. CDR1 is MNHEY and CDR2 is SMNVEV in the germline V gene (reference sequence). Unmatched junction bases numbered 4, after V lost 7 bases and J lost 1 base. CDR3 length: 14 residues. The CDR3 protein is CASKATGGTDTQYF. DNA of the CDR3: TGTGCCAGCAAAGCGACAGGGGGCACAGATACGCAGTATTTT.

The rearrangement links TRBV28 to TRBJ1-2, with 7 positions matching TRBD1. In germline, CDR1 is MDHEN, CDR2 SYDVKM. Trimming removed 4 bases from V and 6 bases from J; junction bases left unmatched: 8. The CDR3 sequence is 14 residues long. The CDR3 bases are TGTGCCAGCAGTTCGACAGGGAAACTTGATGGCTACACCTTC. This codes for CASSSTGKLDGYTF.

This clone has only one observation. V gene TRBV6-1 combines with J gene TRBJ2-7; D gene unclear. This CDR3 spans 16 amino acids. The germline gives CDR1 MNHNS, CDR2 SASEGT. With 4 bases removed from V and 7 bases from J, the gap between germline ends came to 23 bases. The CDR3 nucleotides are TGTGCCAGCAGTGGACGGACCGCCTCGGGTTTCGAGGAGCAGTACTTC. It codes for CASSGRTASGFEEQYF.

The gene calls are TRBV5-1 and TRBJ1-6; 7 bases map to TRBD1. Germline loops: CDR1 SGHRS, CDR2 YFSETQ. Trimming cost V 2 bases and J 7 bases; bases outside gene matches: 6. The CDR3 consists of 15 residues. CDR3 in DNA: TGCGCCAGCAGCTTAGCCGGGACAGCAAATTCACCCCTCCACTTT. Translated, it gives CASSLAGTANSPLHF. Based on the CDR3 plus reference TRBV5-1 and TRBJ1-6, the full variable domain is KAGVTQTPRYLIKTRGQQVTLSCSPISGHRSVSWYQQTPGQGLQFLFEYFSETQRNKGNFPGRFSGRQFSNSRSEMNVSTLELGDSALYLCASSLAGTANSPLHFGNGTRLTVT.

The rearrangement joins TRBV28 to TRBJ1-5; D is uncertain. Trimming removed 6 bases from V and 8 bases from J, with 11 bases in between. Germline loops: CDR1 MDHEN, CDR2 SYDVKM. The CDR3 spans 12 residues. CDR3 sequence reads: CASRPSGKPQHF. CDR3 in DNA: TGTGCCAGCAGACCGTCGGGGAAGCCCCAGCATTTT. The variable domain in full, completed from reference TRBV28 and TRBJ1-5, reads DVKVTQSSRYLVKRTGEKVFLECVQDMDHENMFWYRQDPGLGLRLIYFSYDVKMKEKGDIPEGYSVSREKKERFSLILESASTNQTSMYLCASRPSGKPQHFGDGTRLSIL.

This clone has a single count. V usage is TRBV7-3 and J usage is TRBJ2-5, with TRBD2 matching 9 bases. Trimming cost V 6 bases and J 0 bases; bases outside gene matches: 2. The CDR3 sequence is 14 residues long. Germline-derived CDR1 and CDR2 are SGHTA and FQGTGA. CDR3 region: CASSPSGNQETQYF. The CDR3 DNA follows: TGTGCCAGCAGTCCTAGCGGGAACCAAGAGACCCAGTACTTC.

CDR3 DNA: TGTGCCAGCAGCTTATCGGGGGCGGGTGTCCACGAGCAGTACTTC. Translation: CASSLSGAGVHEQYF. The chain links TRBV7-2 to TRBJ2-7; perhaps D is TRBD1 or TRBD2 (6 bases each). Deletions cut 2 bases from V and 5 bases from J, with 16 bases between. The V gene's germline CDR1 is SGHTA and CDR2 FQGNSA. The CDR3 consists of 15 residues.

A word on this clone: The identical CDR3 is also encoded by other nucleotide sequences in the sample. The chain carries TRBV9 and TRBJ1-1; D is possibly TRBD1 (5 bases). The germline V and J ends were trimmed by 2 bases and 5 bases, with 10 bases remaining between them. Germline V gene sequence: CDR1 SGDLS, CDR2 YYNGEE. The CDR3 sequence is 13 residues long. The CDR3 DNA sequence: TGTGCCAGCAGCGTCAGGGCAGGAACTGAAGCTTTCTTT. It specifies CASSVRAGTEAFF.

Ten or more counts support this clone. The chain combines TRBV19 with TRBJ1-5, with 7 positions matching TRBD1. The junction had 1 base not matched to a gene; V was cut back by 2 bases and J by 6 bases. Germline V gene data show CDR1 as LNHDA and CDR2 as SQIVND (reference sequence). This CDR3 has 13 amino acids. The DNA of the CDR3 is TGTGCCAGTAGTATAAACAGGGGTCAGCCCCAGCATTTT. As protein: CASSINRGQPQHF. The full variable domain, its missing parts supplied by reference TRBV19 and TRBJ1-5, is DGGITQSPKYLFRKEGQNVTLSCEQNLNHDAMYWYRQDPGQGLRLIYYSQIVNDFQKGDIAEGYSVSREKKESFPLTVTSAQKNPTAFYLCASSINRGQPQHFGDGTRLSIL.

The chain uses TRBV19 and TRBJ2-1; 10 bases are shared with TRBD2. The CDR3 covers 16 residues. From germline, CDR1 is LNHDA and CDR2 SQIVND (reference sequence). The V segment lost 4 bases and the J segment 4 bases; nucleotides outside the gene matches: 7. CDR3 nucleotide sequence: TGTGCCAGTAGTAGGTCTAGCGGGAGCCTTTACAATGAGCAGTTCTTC. Translating gives CASSRSSGSLYNEQFF.

Concerning this clone: Additional DNA sequences in this sample encode the identical CDR3. The chain carries TRBV27 and TRBJ2-7, with D perhaps matching TRBD1 (5 bases). Germline CDR1 and CDR2: MNHEY and SMNVEV (reference sequence). The CDR3 extends over 14 amino acids. Trimming cost V 2 bases and J 2 bases, with 10 bases left between them. CDR3 in amino acids: CASSLDRGPYEQYF. CDR3 DNA: TGTGCCAGCAGTTTAGATAGGGGCCCCTACGAGCAGTACTTC.

Comment on this clone: The sample has other DNA sequences that encode this CDR3 too. V is TRBV27 and J is TRBJ2-7; no clear D gene. Germline V CDR1 and CDR2: MNHEY, SMNVEV (reference sequence). V was pared by 2 bases and J by 1 base, with 6 bases between. There are 13 residues in the CDR3. The CDR3 region is CASSLKGSYEQYF. In DNA form, the CDR3 reads TGTGCCAGCAGTTTAAAGGGTTCCTACGAGCAGTACTTC.

The genes are TRBV18 and TRBJ2-4, with 8 bases identical to TRBD1. The V segment lost 6 bases and the J segment 6 bases; nucleotides outside the gene matches: 7. Germline V gene lookup returns CDR1 KGHSH and CDR2 LQKENI. The CDR3 sequence is 14 residues long. The CDR3: CASSPDRGGNIQYF. The DNA for the CDR3 is TGTGCCAGCTCCCCAGACAGGGGAGGAAACATTCAGTACTTC.

Points on this clone: Other DNA sequences in the same sample also yield this CDR3. The rearrangement joins TRBV5-1 to TRBJ2-5; D remains unclear. The V end lost 0 bases, the J end lost 2 bases, and 8 bases lay between the germline ends. This CDR3 is 14 amino acids long. Per the germline V gene, CDR1 is SGHRS and CDR2 is YFSETQ. The CDR3 is CASSLGGVQETQYF. In nucleotides, the CDR3 is TGCGCCAGCAGCTTGGGGGGTGTTCAAGAGACCCAGTACTTC.

The chain is built from TRBV27 and TRBJ2-2; 7 bases line up with TRBD1. The CDR3 is 16 residues long. The V gene's germline CDR1 is MNHEY and CDR2 SMNVEV (reference sequence). V lost 5 bases, J lost 1 base, and 7 bases stayed unmatched. The CDR3 nucleotides read TGTGCCAGCAGTCTCCGGGACAGTGGGAACACCGGGGAGCTGTTTTTT. Amino acids: CASSLRDSGNTGELFF.

The chain carries TRBV6-6 and TRBJ2-3; 9 bases agree with TRBD2. The V gene's germline CDR1 is MNHNY and CDR2 SVGAGI (reference sequence). V shed 2 bases and J 3 bases; nucleotides not matched to a gene: 6. The CDR3 contains 16 residues. In nucleotides, the CDR3 is TGTGCCAGCAGTTACGGGGCTAGCGGGGAAACAGATACGCAGTATTTT. It codes for CASSYGASGETDTQYF.

The sample holds one count of this clone. The rearrangement links TRBV27 to TRBJ1-3; D gene uncertain. CDR1 and CDR2 (germline): MNHEY, SMNVEV (reference sequence). This CDR3 contains 11 residues. Trimming took 6 bases from V and 8 from J, leaving 8 bases between them. The CDR3 DNA sequence: TGTGCCAGCAGGCGTGCACACACCATATATTTT. It specifies CASRRAHTIYF.

V and J are TRBV30 and TRBJ2-1; the match to TRBD2 covers 8 bases. This CDR3 is 14 amino acids long. The V gene's germline CDR1 is GTSNPN and CDR2 SVGIG (reference sequence). For the CDR3, the DNA is TGTGCTCAAGGTCGTAGCGGGGTTTACAATGAGCAGTTCTTC. This gives the protein CAQGRSGVYNEQFF.

The chain recombines TRBV7-2 with TRBJ2-4; D gene ambiguous. Germline CDR1 reads SGHTA; CDR2 reads FQGNSA. This CDR3 contains 15 residues. Trimming shortened V by 3 bases and J by 6 bases, and 15 bases separated the two germline ends. The CDR3 loop is CASSFRETPTNIQYF. Here the CDR3 DNA reads TGTGCCAGCAGCTTTCGAGAGACACCCACAAACATTCAGTACTTC.

The chain employs TRBV7-2 and TRBJ1-5; the match to TRBD1 covers 11 bases. The CDR3 extends over 18 amino acids. Unmatched junction bases numbered 11, after V lost 5 bases and J lost 2 bases. CDR1 is SGHTA and CDR2 is FQGNSA in the germline V gene. The CDR3, as DNA: TGTGCCAGCAGCCCCGGGACAGGGGGTTTGTCGGGCAATCAGCCCCAGCATTTT. The encoded protein is CASSPGTGGLSGNQPQHF.